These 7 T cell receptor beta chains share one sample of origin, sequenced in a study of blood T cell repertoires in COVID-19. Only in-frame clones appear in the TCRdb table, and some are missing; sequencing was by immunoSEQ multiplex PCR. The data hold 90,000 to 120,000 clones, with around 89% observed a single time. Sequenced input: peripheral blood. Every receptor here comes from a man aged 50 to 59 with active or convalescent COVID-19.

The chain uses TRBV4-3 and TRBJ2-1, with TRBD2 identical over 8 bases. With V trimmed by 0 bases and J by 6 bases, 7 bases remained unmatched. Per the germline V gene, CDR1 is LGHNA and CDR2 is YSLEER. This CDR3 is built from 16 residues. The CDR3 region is CASSQDSGLASNEQFF. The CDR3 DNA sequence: TGCGCCAGCAGCCAAGATAGTGGACTAGCAAGCAATGAGCAGTTCTTC.

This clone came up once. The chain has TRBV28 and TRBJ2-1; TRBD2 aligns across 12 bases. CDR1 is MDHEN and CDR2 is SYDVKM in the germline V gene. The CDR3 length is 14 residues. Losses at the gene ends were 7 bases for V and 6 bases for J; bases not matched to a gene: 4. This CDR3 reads CASTSGRAPNEQFF. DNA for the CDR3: TGTGCCAGCACTAGCGGGAGGGCCCCCAATGAGCAGTTCTTC.

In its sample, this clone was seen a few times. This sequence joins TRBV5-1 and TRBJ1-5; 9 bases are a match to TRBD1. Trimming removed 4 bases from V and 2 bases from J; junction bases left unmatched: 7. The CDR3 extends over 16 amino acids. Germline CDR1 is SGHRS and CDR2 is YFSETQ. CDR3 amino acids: CASSLGRDRGNQPQHF. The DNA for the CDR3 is TGCGCCAGCAGCCTAGGCCGGGACAGGGGCAATCAGCCCCAGCATTTT.

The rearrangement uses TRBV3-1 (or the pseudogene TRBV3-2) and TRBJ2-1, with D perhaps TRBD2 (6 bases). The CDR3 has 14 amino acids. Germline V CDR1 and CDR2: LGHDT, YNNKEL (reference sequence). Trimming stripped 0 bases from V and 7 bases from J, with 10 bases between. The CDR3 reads CASSQEREMNEQFF. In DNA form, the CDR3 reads TGTGCCAGCAGCCAAGAACGGGAGATGAATGAGCAGTTCTTC.

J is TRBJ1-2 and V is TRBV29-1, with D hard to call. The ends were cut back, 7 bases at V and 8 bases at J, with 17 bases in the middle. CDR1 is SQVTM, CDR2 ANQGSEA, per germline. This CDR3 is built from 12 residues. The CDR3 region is CSGRRSRGGYTF. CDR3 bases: TGCAGCGGGCGGAGATCACGGGGAGGCTACACCTTC.

CDR3 in DNA: TGTGCCAGCAGCCAGGGAGGGTTCCGCTATGGCTACACCTTC. Translated, it gives CASSQGGFRYGYTF. The chain couples TRBV3-1 (or the pseudogene TRBV3-2) to TRBJ1-2, with D hard to call. V was shortened by 3 bases and J by 4 bases, with 12 bases between the two germline ends. This CDR3 is 14 amino acids long. CDR1 and CDR2 (germline): LGHDT, YNNKEL (reference sequence).

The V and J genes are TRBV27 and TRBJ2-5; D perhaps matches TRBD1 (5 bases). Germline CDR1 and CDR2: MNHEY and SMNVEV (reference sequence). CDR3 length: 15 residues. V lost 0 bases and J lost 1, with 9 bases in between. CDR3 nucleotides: TGTGCCAGCAGTTTATCACGACAGCCCCAAGAGACCCAGTACTTC. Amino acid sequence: CASSLSRQPQETQYF.